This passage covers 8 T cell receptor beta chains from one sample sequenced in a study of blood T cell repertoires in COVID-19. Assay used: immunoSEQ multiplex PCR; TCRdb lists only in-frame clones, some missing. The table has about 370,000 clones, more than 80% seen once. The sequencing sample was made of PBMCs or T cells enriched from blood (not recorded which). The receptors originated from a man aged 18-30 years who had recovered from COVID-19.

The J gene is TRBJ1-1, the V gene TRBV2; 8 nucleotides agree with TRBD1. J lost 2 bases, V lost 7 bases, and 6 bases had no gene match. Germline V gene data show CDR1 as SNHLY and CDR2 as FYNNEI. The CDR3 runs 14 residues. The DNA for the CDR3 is TGTGCCAGCACCACTGACAGGGGAAACACTGAAGCTTTCTTT. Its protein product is CASTTDRGNTEAFF.

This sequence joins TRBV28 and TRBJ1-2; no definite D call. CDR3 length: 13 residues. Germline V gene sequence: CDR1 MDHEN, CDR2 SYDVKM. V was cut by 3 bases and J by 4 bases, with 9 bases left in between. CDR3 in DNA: TGTGCCAGCAGTTTTCAGGTCCTCTATGGCTACACCTTC. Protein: CASSFQVLYGYTF.

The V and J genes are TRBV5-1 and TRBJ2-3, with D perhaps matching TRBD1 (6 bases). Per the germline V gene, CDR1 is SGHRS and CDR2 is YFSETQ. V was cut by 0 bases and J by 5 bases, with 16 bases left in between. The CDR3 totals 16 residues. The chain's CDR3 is CASSLGGRGVGDTQYF. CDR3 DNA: TGCGCCAGCAGCTTGGGGGGGCGCGGTGTTGGAGATACGCAGTATTTT. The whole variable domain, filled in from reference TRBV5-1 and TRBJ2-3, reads KAGVTQTPRYLIKTRGQQVTLSCSPISGHRSVSWYQQTPGQGLQFLFEYFSETQRNKGNFPGRFSGRQFSNSRSEMNVSTLELGDSALYLCASSLGGRGVGDTQYFGPGTRLTVL.

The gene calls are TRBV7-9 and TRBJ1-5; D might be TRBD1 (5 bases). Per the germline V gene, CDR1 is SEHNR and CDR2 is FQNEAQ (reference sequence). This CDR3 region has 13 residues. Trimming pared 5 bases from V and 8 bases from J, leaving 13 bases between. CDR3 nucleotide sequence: TGTGCCAGCAGCCTTCTTTGGGGGGAGCCCCAGCATTTT. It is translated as CASSLLWGEPQHF. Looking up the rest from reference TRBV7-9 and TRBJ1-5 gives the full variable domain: DTGVSQNPRHKITKRGQNVTFRCDPISEHNRLYWYRQTLGQGPEFLTYFQNEAQLEKSRLLSDRFSAERPKGSFSTLEIQRTEQGDSAMYLCASSLLWGEPQHFGDGTRLSIL.

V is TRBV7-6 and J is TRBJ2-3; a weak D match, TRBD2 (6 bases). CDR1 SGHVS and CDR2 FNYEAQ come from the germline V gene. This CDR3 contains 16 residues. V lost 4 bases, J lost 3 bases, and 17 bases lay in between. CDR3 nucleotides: TGTGCCAGCAGCTCAGGGACCGCGGGGACGACAGATACGCAGTATTTT. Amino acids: CASSSGTAGTTDTQYF.

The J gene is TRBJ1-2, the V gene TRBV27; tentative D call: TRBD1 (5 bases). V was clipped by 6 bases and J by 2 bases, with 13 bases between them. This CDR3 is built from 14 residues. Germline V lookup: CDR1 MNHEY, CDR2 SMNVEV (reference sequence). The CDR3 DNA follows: TGTGCCAGCAGAAGAGACAGCCTGAACTATGGCTACACCTTC. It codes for CASRRDSLNYGYTF.

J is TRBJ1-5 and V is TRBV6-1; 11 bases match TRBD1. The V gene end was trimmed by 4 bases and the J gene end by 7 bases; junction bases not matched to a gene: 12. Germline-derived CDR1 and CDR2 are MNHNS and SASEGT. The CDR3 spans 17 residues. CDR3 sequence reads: CASSARDRGEVWQPQHF. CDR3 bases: TGTGCCAGCAGTGCGAGGGACAGGGGGGAGGTATGGCAGCCCCAGCATTTT.

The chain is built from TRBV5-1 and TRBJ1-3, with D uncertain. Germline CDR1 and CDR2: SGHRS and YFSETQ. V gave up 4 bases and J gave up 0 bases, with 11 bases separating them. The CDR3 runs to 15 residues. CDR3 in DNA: TGCGCCAGCAGCCCACAACCACACTCTGGAAACACCATATATTTT. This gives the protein CASSPQPHSGNTIYF.